What follows describes a single T cell receptor beta chain. Its antigen remains unknown. The data were obtained in a study of metastatic and nonmetastatic thyroid tumors. Overall study context: Thyroid patients, malignant and benign, had repertoires compared across blood and tumor or nodule tissue.

General observations from the study: Patients with malignant thyroid tumors reportedly had significantly higher TCR beta diversity than those with benign nodules, in blood and tumor.

No treatment of any kind had been given to any patient before thyroid surgery. The authors' processing: Construction of a distant-metastasis classifier for papillary thyroid cancer relied on CDR3 differences across clinicopathological groups. TCRdb called clones again from the PCR reads with MiXCR. The V and J calls, along with clone size, are taken from TCRdb and not from the paper's own processing. This table has 30,000 to 45,000 clones, 25% to 30% appearing once. The germline gives CDR1 SGHTA, CDR2 FQGTGA. CDR3 size: 20 residues. Between the trimmed V and J ends, which lost 2 bases and 6 bases, there was a span of 29 bases.

This TCR derives from a female donor with papillary thyroid cancer or a benign thyroid nodule (not recorded which). Some clones in this sample may be carry-over from other donors' samples. J is TRBJ2-1 and V is TRBV7-3; D is possibly TRBD1 (6 bases). What was sequenced was blood. The CDR3 DNA sequence: TGTGCCAGCAGCTTATTGGAATCGGACCGGGCCAACTCAGGGGTCAATGAGCAGTTCTTC. Translation gives CASSLLESDRANSGVNEQFF.